Listed below are T cell receptor beta chains from one sample, sequenced in a study of blood T cell repertoires in COVID-19. Clones were sequenced by immunoSEQ multiplex PCR, and TCRdb holds only the in-frame ones, with some missing. This sample has nearly 50,000 clones, with just over 85% found just once. Sample: peripheral blood. The receptors shown here come from a woman older than 75 with COVID-19, enrolled during active disease. Each CDR3 is given with its conserved first and last residue. Each record gives: CDR3 DNA, CDR3 protein, D gene, J gene, V gene, CDR3 length. D genes are given only for firm matches.

TGTGCCAGCAGCTTAGTGGCGGGGCTGAGCAATCAGCCCCAGCATTTT | CASSLVAGLSNQPQHF | . | TRBJ1-5 | TRBV7-9 | 16
TGTGCCAGCAGCTTAGGAGGCGTACAAGAGACCCAGTACTTC | CASSLGGVQETQYF | . | TRBJ2-5 | TRBV11-3 | 14
TGTGCCAGCAGTGAAACAGTCCTGAACACTGAAGCTTTCTTT | CASSETVLNTEAFF | . | TRBJ1-1 | TRBV2 | 14
TGTGCCAGCAGCCTTATTTTCCCAACCGGGACAGATGGAAACACCATATATTTT | CASSLIFPTGTDGNTIYF | TRBD1 | TRBJ1-3 | TRBV27 | 18
TGTGCCAGCAGGGTACTAGCGGGAGGGAGGTACAATGAGCAGTTCTTC | CASRVLAGGRYNEQFF | TRBD2 | TRBJ2-1 | TRBV2 | 16
TGTGCCAGCAGCATGACACACCAGCCCCAGCATTTT | CASSMTHQPQHF | . | TRBJ1-5 | TRBV5-8 | 12
TGTGCCAGCTCACCCCAGGGGGTAGGCTCCTACAATGAGCAGTTCTTC | CASSPQGVGSYNEQFF | TRBD1 | TRBJ2-1 | TRBV18 | 16
TGTGCCAGCAGCATTGGGGAGACAGGGGGTCGTGTCACTGAAGCTTTCTTT | CASSIGETGGRVTEAFF | . | TRBJ1-1 | TRBV21-1 | 17
TGTGCCAGCAGCCACCAGGGAGGGGAAATCGTCTATGGCTACACCTTC | CASSHQGGEIVYGYTF | . | TRBJ1-2 | TRBV7-9 | 16
TGTGCCATATACGATTGGACAGGGAGCACAGATACGCAGTATTTT | CAIYDWTGSTDTQYF | TRBD1 | TRBJ2-3 | TRBV2 | 15
TGTGCCAGCAGTTGGGGGGGTAGGTTGGACACTGAAGCTTTCTTT | CASSWGGRLDTEAFF | . | TRBJ1-1 | TRBV6-5 | 15
TGCGCCAGCAGCTTGTCCCCCCGGGACTCGTCCTCTGGAAACACCATATATTTT | CASSLSPRDSSSGNTIYF | . | TRBJ1-3 | TRBV5-1 | 18
TGTGCCAGCAATCCGGCGGGTGGGCAGGTCTATGGCTACACCTTC | CASNPAGGQVYGYTF | . | TRBJ1-2 | TRBV7-9 | 15
TGCAGTGCTAGTCGTAGCAATCAGCCCCAGCATTTT | CSASRSNQPQHF | . | TRBJ1-5 | TRBV20-1 | 12
TGTGCCAGCAGCTGGGGACTAGATGGGACCCAGTACTTC | CASSWGLDGTQYF | TRBD2 | TRBJ2-5 | TRBV27 | 13